Each of the 10 T cell receptor beta chains below was sequenced from the same sample in a study of blood T cells in healthy people across ages. Combining a sample-barcoded 5' primer with a J-beta primer mix, a second PCR ran for about 6 to 11 cycles. Using its own MiXCR run on the 5' RACE reads, TCRdb lists one record per CDR3 protein. There are some 790,000 distinct CDR3 sequences in the sample; about 28% occur only once, and 15% to 20% lies in the top ten. What was sequenced was blood. Receptors originate from a woman older than 75 in good health.

The CDR3 sequence is CASSQRTSGDEQYF. CDR3 sequence (DNA): TGTGCCAGCAGCCAACGGACTAGCGGCGATGAGCAGTACTTC. J is TRBJ2-7 and V is TRBV7-9, with 10 bases fitting TRBD2. Germline V gene data show CDR1 as SEHNR and CDR2 as FQNEAQ (reference sequence). The length of the CDR3 is 14 residues. V was clipped by 5 bases and J by 7 bases; unmatched bases: 8.

This clonotype was observed a few times. The chain joins TRBV13 to TRBJ2-6, with 8 bases matching TRBD2. Trimming at V came to 3 bases and at J to 2 bases, leaving 0 bases not matched to a gene. CDR1 PRHDT and CDR2 FYEKMQ come from the germline V gene (reference sequence). The CDR3 has 15 amino acids. CDR3: CASSFSGAGANVLTF. CDR3 DNA sequence: TGTGCCAGCAGCTTTAGCGGGGCTGGGGCCAACGTCCTGACTTTC.

This clonotype has only a few counts. The chain joins TRBV5-5 to TRBJ2-5, with TRBD1 as a possible D gene (5 bases). The V gene's germline CDR1 is SGHKS and CDR2 YYEKEE (reference sequence). Trimming took 1 base from V and 5 from J, leaving 21 bases between them. The CDR3 is 17 residues long. CDR3 amino acids: CASSLLSLQGWRETQYF. For the CDR3, the DNA is TGTGCCAGCAGCTTGTTAAGTCTCCAGGGCTGGCGGGAGACCCAGTACTTC.

This clonotype came up a few times. V usage is TRBV3-1 and J usage is TRBJ1-1, with unresolved D. Germline assignment: CDR1 LGHDT and CDR2 YNNKEL (reference sequence). The CDR3 is 12 amino acids. Trimming pared 5 bases from V and 5 bases from J, leaving 9 bases between. CDR3 sequence reads: CASSDGGTEAFF. The CDR3 DNA is TGTGCCAGCAGCGATGGAGGGACTGAAGCTTTCTTT.

This clonotype was found many times. This chain joins TRBV7-2 and TRBJ2-1, with 9 bases fitting TRBD1. The ends lost 5 bases at V and 4 bases at J; junction bases unmatched: 6. Per the germline V gene, CDR1 is SGHTA and CDR2 is FQGNSA. The CDR3 has 15 amino acids. This CDR3 is CASSEGTGNYNEQFF. Written as DNA, the CDR3 is TGTGCCAGCAGCGAGGGGACAGGGAATTACAATGAGCAGTTCTTC.

For this clonotype: One base away lies a much larger clone, so this may be a sequencing read error. The chain links TRBV9 to TRBJ2-5, with TRBD2 matching over 10 bases. Germline values: CDR1 SGDLS, CDR2 YYNGEE. CDR3 length equals 14 residues. J was trimmed by 11 bases and V by 4 bases; bases with no gene match: 11. Here the CDR3 DNA reads TGTGCCAGCAGCCCTACTAGCGGGAACAATGAGCAGTACTTC. Amino acid sequence: CASSPTSGNNEQYF.

This clonotype came up many times. The chain combines TRBV9 with TRBJ2-7; 10 nucleotides agree with TRBD2. Germline CDR1 reads SGDLS; CDR2 reads YYNGEE. This CDR3 is built from 15 residues. J was trimmed by 5 bases and V by 2 bases; bases with no gene match: 7. CDR3 region: CASSVTSGVFHEQYF. Written as DNA, the CDR3 is TGTGCCAGCAGCGTCACTAGCGGGGTTTTCCACGAGCAGTACTTC.

This clonotype was seen many times. The J gene is TRBJ2-7, the V gene TRBV6-5, with unresolved D. The germline V and J ends were trimmed by 2 bases and 0 bases, with 8 bases remaining between them. CDR3 size: 14 residues. Per germline, CDR1 MNHEY and CDR2 SVGAGI. CDR3: CASSYRAGSYEQYF. In DNA form, the CDR3 reads TGTGCCAGCAGTTACCGGGCCGGCTCCTACGAGCAGTACTTC.

There are many counts of this clonotype. CDR3 amino acids: CASSLSGTGGMNYGYTF. The CDR3 DNA reads as TGTGCCAGCAGTTTATCTGGGACAGGGGGAATGAACTATGGCTACACCTTC. The chain has TRBV27 and TRBJ1-2, with TRBD1 identical over 11 bases. Per germline, CDR1 MNHEY and CDR2 SMNVEV (reference sequence). Losses at the gene ends were 0 bases for V and 2 bases for J; bases not matched to a gene: 5. CDR3 size: 17 residues.

This clonotype was detected ten times or more. The chain recombines TRBV10-3 with TRBJ2-3; TRBD1 or TRBD2 may be the D gene (5 bases each). The germline V and J ends were trimmed by 7 bases and 0 bases, with 11 bases remaining between them. Germline CDR1 is ENHRY and CDR2 is SYGVKD. The CDR3 runs 14 residues. CDR3 sequence: CAITGTFSTDTQYF. The CDR3 bases are TGTGCCATCACCGGGACCTTTAGCACAGATACGCAGTATTTT.